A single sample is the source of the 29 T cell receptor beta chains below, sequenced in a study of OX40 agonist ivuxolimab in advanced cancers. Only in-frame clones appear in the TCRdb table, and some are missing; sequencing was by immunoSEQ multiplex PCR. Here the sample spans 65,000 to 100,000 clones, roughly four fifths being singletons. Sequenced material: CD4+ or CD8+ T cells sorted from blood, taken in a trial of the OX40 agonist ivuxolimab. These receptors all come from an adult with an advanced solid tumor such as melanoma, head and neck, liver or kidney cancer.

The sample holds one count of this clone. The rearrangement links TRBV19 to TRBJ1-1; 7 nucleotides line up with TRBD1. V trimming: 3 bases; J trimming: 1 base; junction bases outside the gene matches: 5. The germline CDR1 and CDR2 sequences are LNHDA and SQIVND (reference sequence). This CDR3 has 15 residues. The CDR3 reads CASSIGQAGNTEAFF. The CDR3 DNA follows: TGTGCCAGTAGTATCGGACAGGCTGGGAACACTGAAGCTTTCTTT.

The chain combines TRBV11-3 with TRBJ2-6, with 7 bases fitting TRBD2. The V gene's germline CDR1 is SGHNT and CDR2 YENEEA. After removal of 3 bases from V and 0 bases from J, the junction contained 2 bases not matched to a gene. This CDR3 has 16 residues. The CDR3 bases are TGTGCCAGCAGCTTGGGAGGGCCCTCTGGGGCCAACGTCCTGACTTTC. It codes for CASSLGGPSGANVLTF.

The CDR3 protein is CASSLTGQGAAETQYF. The CDR3 DNA is TGCGCCAGCAGCCTCACGGGACAGGGGGCGGCCGAGACCCAGTACTTC. This sequence joins TRBV4-1 and TRBJ2-5, with 12 bases lining up with TRBD1. The CDR3 has 16 residues. Germline-derived CDR1 and CDR2 are MGHRA and YSYEKL. The V gene end was trimmed by 4 bases and the J gene end by 5 bases; junction bases not matched to a gene: 8.

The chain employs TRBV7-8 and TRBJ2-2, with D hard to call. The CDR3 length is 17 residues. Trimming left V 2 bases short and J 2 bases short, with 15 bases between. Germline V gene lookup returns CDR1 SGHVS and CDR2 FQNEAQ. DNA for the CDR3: TGTGCCAGCAGCTTACCTTTCGGAACTCCCAACACCGGGGAGCTGTTTTTT. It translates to CASSLPFGTPNTGELFF.

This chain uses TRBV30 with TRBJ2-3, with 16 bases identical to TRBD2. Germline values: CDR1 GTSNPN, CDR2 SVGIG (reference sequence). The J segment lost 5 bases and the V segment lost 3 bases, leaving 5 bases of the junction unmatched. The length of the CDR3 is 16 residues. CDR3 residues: CAWRKGLAGGQDTQYF. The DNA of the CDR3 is TGTGCCTGGAGAAAGGGACTAGCGGGAGGGCAAGATACGCAGTATTTT. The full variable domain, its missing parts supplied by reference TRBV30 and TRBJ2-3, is SQTIHQWPATLVQPVGSPLSLECTVEGTSNPNLYWYRQAAGRGLQLLFYSVGIGQISSEVPQNLSASRPQDRQFILSSKKLLLSDSGFYLCAWRKGLAGGQDTQYFGPGTRLTVL.

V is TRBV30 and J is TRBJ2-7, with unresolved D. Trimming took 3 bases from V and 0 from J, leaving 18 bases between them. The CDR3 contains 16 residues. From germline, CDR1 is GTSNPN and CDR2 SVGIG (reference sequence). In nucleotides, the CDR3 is TGTGCCTGGAGCGAACCACCCCCGAGGCTCTCCTACGAGCAGTACTTC. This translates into CAWSEPPPRLSYEQYF.

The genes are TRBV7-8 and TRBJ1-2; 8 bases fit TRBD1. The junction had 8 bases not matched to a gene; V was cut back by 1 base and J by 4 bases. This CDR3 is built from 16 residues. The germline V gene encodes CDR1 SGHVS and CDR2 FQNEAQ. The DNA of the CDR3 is TGTGCCAGCAGCTTAGGGACAGGGAACGTAGGCTATGGCTACACCTTC. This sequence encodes CASSLGTGNVGYGYTF.

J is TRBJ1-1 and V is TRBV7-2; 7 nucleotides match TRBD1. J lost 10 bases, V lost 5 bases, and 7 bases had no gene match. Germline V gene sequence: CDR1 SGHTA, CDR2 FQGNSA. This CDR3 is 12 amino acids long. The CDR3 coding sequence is TGTGCCAGCAGCCTACGACAGGGCTCAGCTTTCTTT. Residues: CASSLRQGSAFF.

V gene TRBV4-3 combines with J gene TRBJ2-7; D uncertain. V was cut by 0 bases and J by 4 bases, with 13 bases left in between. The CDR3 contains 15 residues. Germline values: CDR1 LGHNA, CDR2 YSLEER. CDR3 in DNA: TGCGCCAGCAGCCAAGACCCTGGAGAAGGGTACGAGCAGTACTTC. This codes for CASSQDPGEGYEQYF.

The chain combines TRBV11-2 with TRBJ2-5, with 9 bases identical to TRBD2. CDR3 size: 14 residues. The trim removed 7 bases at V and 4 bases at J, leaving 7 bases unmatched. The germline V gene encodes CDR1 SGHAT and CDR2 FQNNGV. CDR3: CASTWTSVRETQYF. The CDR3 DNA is TGTGCCAGCACCTGGACTAGCGTGAGAGAGACCCAGTACTTC.

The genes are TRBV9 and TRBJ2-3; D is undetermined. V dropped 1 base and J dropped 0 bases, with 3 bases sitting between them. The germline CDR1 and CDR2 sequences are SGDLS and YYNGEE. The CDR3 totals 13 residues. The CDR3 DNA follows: TGTGCCAGCAGCGTACTTAGCACAGATACGCAGTATTTT. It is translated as CASSVLSTDTQYF.

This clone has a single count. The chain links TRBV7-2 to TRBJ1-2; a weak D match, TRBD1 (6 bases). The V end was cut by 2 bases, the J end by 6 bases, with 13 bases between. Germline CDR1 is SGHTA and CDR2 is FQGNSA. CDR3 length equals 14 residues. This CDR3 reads CASSLRWAGDGYTF. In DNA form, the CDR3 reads TGTGCCAGCAGCTTAAGGTGGGCAGGGGATGGCTACACCTTC.

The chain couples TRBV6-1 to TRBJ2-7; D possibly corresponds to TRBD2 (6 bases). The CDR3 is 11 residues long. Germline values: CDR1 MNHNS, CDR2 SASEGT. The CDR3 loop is CASSDWDSLDV. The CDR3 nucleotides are TGTGCCAGCAGTGATTGGGACTCGCTCGACGTC.

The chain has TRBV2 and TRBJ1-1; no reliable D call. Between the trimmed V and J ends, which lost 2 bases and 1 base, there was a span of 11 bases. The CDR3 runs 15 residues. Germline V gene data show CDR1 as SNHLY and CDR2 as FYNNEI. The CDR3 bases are TGTGCCAGCAGTGAATACGCAGGACGGAACACTGAAGCTTTCTTT. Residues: CASSEYAGRNTEAFF.

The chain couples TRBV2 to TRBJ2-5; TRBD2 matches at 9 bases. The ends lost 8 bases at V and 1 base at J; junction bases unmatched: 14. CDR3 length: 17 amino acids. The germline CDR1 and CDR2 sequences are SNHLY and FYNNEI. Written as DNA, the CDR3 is TGTGCCAGCCATAGCGGGGGCCAACACTCTATCCAAGAGACCCAGTACTTC. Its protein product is CASHSGGQHSIQETQYF.

The CDR3: CASSRQGGDTEAFF. The CDR3 bases are TGTGCCAGCAGCCGACAGGGTGGGGACACTGAAGCTTTCTTT. The genes are TRBV6-6 and TRBJ1-1; 7 positions match TRBD1. CDR1 and CDR2 (germline): MNHNY, SVGAGI (reference sequence). This CDR3 has 14 amino acids. The V and J ends lost 6 bases and 3 bases, in that order; junction bases with no gene match: 7.

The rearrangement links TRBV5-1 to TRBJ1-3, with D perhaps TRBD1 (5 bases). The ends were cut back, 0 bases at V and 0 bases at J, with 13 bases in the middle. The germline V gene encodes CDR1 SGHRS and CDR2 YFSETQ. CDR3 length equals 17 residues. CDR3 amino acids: CASSLAYGGSSGNTIYF. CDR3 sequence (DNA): TGCGCCAGCAGCTTGGCCTACGGGGGGTCCTCTGGAAACACCATATATTTT.

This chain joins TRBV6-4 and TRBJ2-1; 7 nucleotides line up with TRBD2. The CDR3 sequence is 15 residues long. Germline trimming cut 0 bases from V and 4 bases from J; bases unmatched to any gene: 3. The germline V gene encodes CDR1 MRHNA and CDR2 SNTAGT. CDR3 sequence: CASSDSREGYNEQFF. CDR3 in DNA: TGTGCCAGCAGTGACTCTAGGGAGGGGTACAATGAGCAGTTCTTC.

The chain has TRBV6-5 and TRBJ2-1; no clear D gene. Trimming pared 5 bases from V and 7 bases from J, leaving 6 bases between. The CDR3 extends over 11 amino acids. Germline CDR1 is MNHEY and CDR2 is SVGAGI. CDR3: CASSAVNEQFF. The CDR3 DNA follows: TGTGCCAGCAGTGCCGTGAATGAGCAGTTCTTC.

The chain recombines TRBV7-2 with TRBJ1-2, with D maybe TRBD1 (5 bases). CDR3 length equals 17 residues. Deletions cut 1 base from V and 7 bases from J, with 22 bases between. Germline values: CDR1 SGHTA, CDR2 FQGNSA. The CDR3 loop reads CASSLGHWDGAVGGYTF. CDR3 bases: TGTGCCAGCAGCTTAGGGCATTGGGATGGGGCTGTGGGTGGCTACACCTTC.

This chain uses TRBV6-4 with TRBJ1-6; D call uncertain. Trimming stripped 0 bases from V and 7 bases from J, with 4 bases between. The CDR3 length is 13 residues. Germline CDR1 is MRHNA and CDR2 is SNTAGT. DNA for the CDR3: TGTGCCAGCAGTGACTCGCCGAATTCACCCCTCCACTTT. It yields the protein CASSDSPNSPLHF.

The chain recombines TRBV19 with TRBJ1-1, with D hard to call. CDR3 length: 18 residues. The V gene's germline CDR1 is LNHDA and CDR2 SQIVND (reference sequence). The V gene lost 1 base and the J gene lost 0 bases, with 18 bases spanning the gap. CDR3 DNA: TGTGCCAGTAGTATAGGCAGGACCCTCGCCCCAATGAACACTGAAGCTTTCTTT. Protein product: CASSIGRTLAPMNTEAFF. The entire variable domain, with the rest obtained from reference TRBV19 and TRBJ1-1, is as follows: DGGITQSPKYLFRKEGQNVTLSCEQNLNHDAMYWYRQDPGQGLRLIYYSQIVNDFQKGDIAEGYSVSREKKESFPLTVTSAQKNPTAFYLCASSIGRTLAPMNTEAFFGQGTRLTVV.

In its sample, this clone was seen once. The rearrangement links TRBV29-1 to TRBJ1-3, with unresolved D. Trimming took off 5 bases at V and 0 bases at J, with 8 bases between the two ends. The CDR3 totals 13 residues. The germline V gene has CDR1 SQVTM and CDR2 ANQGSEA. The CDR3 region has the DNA TGCAGCGTTCACCTTGGCTCTGGAAACACCATATATTTT. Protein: CSVHLGSGNTIYF.

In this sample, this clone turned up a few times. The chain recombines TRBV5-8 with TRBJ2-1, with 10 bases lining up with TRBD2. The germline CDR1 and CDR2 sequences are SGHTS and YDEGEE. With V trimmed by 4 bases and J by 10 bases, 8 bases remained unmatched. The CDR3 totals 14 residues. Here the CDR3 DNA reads TGTGCCAGCAGCCATTCGACTAGCGGGTGGGAGCAGTTCTTC. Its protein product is CASSHSTSGWEQFF.

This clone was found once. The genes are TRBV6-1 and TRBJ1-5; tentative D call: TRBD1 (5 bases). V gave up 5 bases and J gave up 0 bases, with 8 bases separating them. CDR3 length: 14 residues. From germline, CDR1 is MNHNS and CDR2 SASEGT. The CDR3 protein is CASSLTASNQPQHF. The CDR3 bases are TGTGCCAGCAGTTTGACAGCTAGCAATCAGCCCCAGCATTTT.

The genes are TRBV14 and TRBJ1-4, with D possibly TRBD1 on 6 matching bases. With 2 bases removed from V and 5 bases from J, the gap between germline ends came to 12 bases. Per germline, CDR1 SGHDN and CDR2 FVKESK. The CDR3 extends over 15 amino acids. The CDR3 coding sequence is TGTGCCAGCAGCCAAAGGGGGGCAGTCAATGAAAAACTGTTTTTT. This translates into CASSQRGAVNEKLFF.

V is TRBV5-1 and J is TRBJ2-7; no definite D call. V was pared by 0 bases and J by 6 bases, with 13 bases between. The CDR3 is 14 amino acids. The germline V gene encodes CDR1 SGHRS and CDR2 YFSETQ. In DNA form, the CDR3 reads TGCGCCAGCAGCTTGGCGGGTGGCAACGGCGAGCAGTACGTC. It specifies CASSLAGGNGEQYV.

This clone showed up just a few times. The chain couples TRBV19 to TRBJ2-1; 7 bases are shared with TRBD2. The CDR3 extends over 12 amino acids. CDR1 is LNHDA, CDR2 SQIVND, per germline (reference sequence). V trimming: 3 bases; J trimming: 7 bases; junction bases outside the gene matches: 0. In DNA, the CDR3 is TGTGCCAGTAGTATCGGGAGGAATGAGCAGTTCTTC. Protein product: CASSIGRNEQFF.

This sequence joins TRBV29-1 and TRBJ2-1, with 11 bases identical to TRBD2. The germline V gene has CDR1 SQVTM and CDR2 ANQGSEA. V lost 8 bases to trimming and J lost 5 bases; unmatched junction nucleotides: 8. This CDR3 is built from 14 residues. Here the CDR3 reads CSPWVAGGNNEQFF. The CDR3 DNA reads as TGCAGCCCCTGGGTAGCGGGGGGGAACAATGAGCAGTTCTTC.